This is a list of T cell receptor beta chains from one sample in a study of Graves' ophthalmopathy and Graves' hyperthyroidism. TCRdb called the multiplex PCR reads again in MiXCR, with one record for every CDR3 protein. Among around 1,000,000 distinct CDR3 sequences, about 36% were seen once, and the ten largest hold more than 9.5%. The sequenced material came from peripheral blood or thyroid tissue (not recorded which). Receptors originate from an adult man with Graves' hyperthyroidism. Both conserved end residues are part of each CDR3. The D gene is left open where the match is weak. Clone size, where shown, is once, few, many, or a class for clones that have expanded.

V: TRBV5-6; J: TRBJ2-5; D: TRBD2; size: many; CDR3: CASSYRTSGKETQYF; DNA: TGTGCCAGCAGCTACCGGACTAGCGGGAAGGAGACCCAGTACTTC
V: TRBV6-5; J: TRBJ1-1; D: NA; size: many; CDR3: CASRGPSNTEAFF; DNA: TGTGCCAGCAGAGGGCCCTCAAACACTGAAGCTTTCTTT
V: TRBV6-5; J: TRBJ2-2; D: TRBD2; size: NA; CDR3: CASSLNLGGANTGELFF; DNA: TGTGCCAGCAGTTTAAATCTCGGGGGGGCGAACACCGGGGAGCTGTTTTTT
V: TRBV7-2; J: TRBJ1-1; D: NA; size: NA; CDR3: CASSLWGYGAFF; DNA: TGTGCCAGCAGCTTATGGGGTTACGGAGCTTTCTTT
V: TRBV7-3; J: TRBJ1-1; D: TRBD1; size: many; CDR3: CASRPTGRDTEAFF; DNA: TGTGCCAGCAGGCCGACAGGGAGGGACACTGAAGCTTTCTTT
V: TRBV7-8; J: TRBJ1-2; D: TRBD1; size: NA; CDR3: CASSSLDRGLVYGYTF; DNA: TGTGCCAGCAGCTCCCTGGACAGGGGGCTCGTCTATGGCTACACCTTC
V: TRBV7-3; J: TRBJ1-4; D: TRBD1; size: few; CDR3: CASSSTRFGGGGIEKLFF; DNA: TGTGCCAGCAGCAGCACCCGGTTTGGAGGAGGGGGCATTGAAAAACTGTTTTTT
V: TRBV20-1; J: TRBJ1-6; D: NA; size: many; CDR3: CSAREPRGRSPLHF; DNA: TGCAGTGCTAGAGAGCCCAGGGGCAGGTCACCCCTCCACTTT
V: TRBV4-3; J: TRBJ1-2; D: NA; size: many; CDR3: CASSQELPGQSYGYTF; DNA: TGCGCCAGCAGCCAAGAGTTGCCAGGGCAAAGCTATGGCTACACCTTC
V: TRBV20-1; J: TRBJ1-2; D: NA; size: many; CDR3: CSARGAVDNYGYTF; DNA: TGCAGTGCTAGAGGGGCCGTAGATAACTATGGCTACACCTTC
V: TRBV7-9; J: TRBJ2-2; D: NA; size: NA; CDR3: CASSVGGDVSLFF; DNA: TGTGCCAGCAGCGTGGGGGGCGACGTATCGCTGTTTTTT
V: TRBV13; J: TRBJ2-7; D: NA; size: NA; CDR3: CASSYTGTVGEQYF; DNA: TGTGCCAGTAGCTACACAGGGACCGTGGGGGAGCAGTACTTC
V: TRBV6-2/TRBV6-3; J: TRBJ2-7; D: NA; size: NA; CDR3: CASSYSFFYEQYF; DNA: TGTGCCAGCAGTTACTCGTTCTTTTACGAGCAGTACTTC
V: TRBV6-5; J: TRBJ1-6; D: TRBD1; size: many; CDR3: CASSYRQGDSPLHF; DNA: TGTGCCAGCAGTTATAGACAGGGGGATTCACCCCTCCACTTT
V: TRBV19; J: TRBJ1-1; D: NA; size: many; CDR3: CASSIKAGTTEAFF; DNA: TGTGCCAGTAGTATAAAGGCTGGGACCACTGAAGCTTTCTTT
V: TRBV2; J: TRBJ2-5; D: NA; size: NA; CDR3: CASSYGGGTQYF; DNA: TGTGCCAGCAGTTATGGAGGAGGGACCCAGTACTTC
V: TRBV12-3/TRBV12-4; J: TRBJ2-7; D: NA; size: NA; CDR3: CASSLGGPDEQYF; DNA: TGTGCCAGCAGTTTAGGGGGACCCGACGAGCAGTACTTC
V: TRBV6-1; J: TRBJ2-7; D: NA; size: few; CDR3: CASNTRDHNYEQYF; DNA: TGTGCCAGCAACACTCGGGACCATAACTACGAGCAGTACTTC
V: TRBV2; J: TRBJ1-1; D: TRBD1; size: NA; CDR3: CASSARGTGGTEAFF; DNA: TGTGCCAGCAGTGCTAGGGGAACAGGGGGTACTGAAGCTTTCTTT
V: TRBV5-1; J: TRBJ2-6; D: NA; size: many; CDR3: CASSWTTVSGANVLTF; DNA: TGCGCCAGCAGCTGGACGACGGTCTCTGGGGCCAACGTCCTGACTTTC
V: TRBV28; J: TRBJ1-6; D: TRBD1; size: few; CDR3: CASSPSGQNSPLHF; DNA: TGTGCCAGCAGTCCCTCGGGACAGAATTCACCCCTCCACTTT
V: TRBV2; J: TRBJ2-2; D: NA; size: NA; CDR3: CASSSRAVDTGELFF; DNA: TGTGCCAGCAGTAGTAGGGCGGTGGACACCGGGGAGCTGTTTTTT
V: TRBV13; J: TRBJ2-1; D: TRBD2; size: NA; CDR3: CASSLGGRASEQFF; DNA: TGTGCCAGCAGCTTAGGTGGGAGGGCCAGTGAGCAGTTCTTC
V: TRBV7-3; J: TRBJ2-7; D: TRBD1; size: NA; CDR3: CASSTRTGDSYEQYF; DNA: TGTGCCAGCAGCACCAGGACAGGGGACTCCTACGAGCAGTACTTC
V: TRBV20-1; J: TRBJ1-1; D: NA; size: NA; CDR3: CSAETGKLGEAFF; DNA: TGCAGTGCTGAAACAGGGAAATTAGGTGAAGCTTTCTTT
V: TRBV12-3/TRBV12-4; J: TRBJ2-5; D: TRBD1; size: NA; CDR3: CASSSGQAPGETQYF; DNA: TGTGCCAGCAGTTCGGGACAGGCTCCGGGAGAGACCCAGTACTTC
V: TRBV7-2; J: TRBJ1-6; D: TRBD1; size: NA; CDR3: CASTLDRGSPLYF; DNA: TGTGCCAGTACTTTAGACAGGGGATCACCCCTCTACTTT
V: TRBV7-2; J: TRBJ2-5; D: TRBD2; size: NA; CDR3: CASSLAASGIQYF; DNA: TGTGCCAGCAGCTTAGCGGCTAGCGGCATCCAGTACTTC
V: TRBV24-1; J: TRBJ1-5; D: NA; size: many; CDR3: CATSESDNQPQHF; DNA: TGTGCCACCAGTGAGTCTGACAATCAGCCCCAGCATTTT
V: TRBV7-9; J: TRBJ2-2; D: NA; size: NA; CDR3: CTSSYRGGELFF; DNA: TGTACCAGCAGCTATCGTGGAGGGGAGCTGTTTTTT
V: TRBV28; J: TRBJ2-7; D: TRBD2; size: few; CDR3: CASSPRRGGTSSYEQYF; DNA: TGTGCCAGCAGCCCCCGAAGGGGCGGGACTAGCTCCTACGAGCAGTACTTC
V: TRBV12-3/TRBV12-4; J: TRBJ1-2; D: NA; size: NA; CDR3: CASGWASVYGYTF; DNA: TGTGCCAGCGGGTGGGCCTCCGTCTATGGCTACACCTTC
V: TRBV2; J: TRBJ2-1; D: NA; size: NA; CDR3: CASSEDLSGPYNEQFF; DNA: TGTGCCAGCAGTGAAGATCTAAGCGGGCCGTACAATGAGCAGTTCTTC
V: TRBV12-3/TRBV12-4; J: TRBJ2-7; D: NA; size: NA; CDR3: CASSSLGVSYEQYF; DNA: TGTGCCAGCAGTTCTCTCGGGGTCTCCTACGAGCAGTACTTC
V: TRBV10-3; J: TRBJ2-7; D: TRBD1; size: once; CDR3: CAIRVGDRGDEQYF; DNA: TGTGCCATCAGAGTGGGGGACAGGGGTGACGAGCAGTACTTC